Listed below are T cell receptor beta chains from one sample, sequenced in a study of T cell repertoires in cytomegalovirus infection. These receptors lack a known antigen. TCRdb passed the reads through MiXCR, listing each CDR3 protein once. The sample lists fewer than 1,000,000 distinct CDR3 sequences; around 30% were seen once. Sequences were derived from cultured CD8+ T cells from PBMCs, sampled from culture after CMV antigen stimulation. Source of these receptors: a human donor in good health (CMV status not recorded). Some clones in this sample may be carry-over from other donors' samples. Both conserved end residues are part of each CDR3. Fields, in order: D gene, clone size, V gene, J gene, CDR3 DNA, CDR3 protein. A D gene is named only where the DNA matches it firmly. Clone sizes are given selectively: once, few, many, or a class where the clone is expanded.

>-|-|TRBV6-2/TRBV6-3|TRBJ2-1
TGTGCCAGCCTCCGTAGCGGACCCCGAATCGACAATGAGCAGTTCTTC
CASLRSGPRIDNEQFF
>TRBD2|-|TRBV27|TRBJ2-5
TGTGCCAGCAGTTTAACTAGCGGGTCAGTTGGAGAGACCCAGTACTTC
CASSLTSGSVGETQYF
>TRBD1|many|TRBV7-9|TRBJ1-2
TGTGCCAGCAGCCCAACCGGGACAGGGAGAGGCTACACCTTC
CASSPTGTGRGYTF
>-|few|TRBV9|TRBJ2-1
TGTGCCAGCAGCGCGACGACAGCCGTATCTCGCAATGAGCAGTTCTTC
CASSATTAVSRNEQFF
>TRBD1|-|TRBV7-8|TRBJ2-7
TGTGCCAGGAGCTTAGTGTGGGACAGGGCCTACGAGCAGTACTTC
CARSLVWDRAYEQYF
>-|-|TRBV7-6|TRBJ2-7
TGTGCCAGCAGCCCTGCGGGACTGACCTACGAGCAGTACTTC
CASSPAGLTYEQYF
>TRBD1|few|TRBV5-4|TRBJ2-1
TGTGCCAGCAGCTTGAGGACAGGGCGTATTAATGAGCAGTTCTTC
CASSLRTGRINEQFF
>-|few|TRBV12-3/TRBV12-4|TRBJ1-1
TGTGCCAGCAGACCTATCGGGACCGCCCCTGAAGCTTTCTTT
CASRPIGTAPEAFF
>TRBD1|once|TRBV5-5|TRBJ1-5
TGTGCCAGCAGCCCCCACCAAGTCACGACAGGGGTTACTTCCAATCAGCCCCAGCATTTT
CASSPHQVTTGVTSNQPQHF
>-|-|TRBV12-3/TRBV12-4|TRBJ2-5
TGTGCCAGCAGTCCCTCGGATGGATCGGAAGAGACCCAGTACTTC
CASSPSDGSEETQYF
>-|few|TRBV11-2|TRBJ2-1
TGTGCCAGCGCCTCCGAGTGGGGGGGGCTACTCAATGAGCAGTTCTTC
CASASEWGGLLNEQFF
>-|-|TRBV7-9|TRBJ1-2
TGTGCCAGCAGCAAGACCCAAGAGACTTATGGCTACACCTTC
CASSKTQETYGYTF
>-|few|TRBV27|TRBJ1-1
TGTGCCAGCAGCAAACTCCGGGGGCAGGACACTGAAGCTTTCTTT
CASSKLRGQDTEAFF
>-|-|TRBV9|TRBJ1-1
TGTGCCAGCAGCATGGGGGGACGCGGCACTGAAGCTTTCTTT
CASSMGGRGTEAFF
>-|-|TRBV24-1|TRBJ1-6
TGTGCCACCAGTGATTCACGACTGACGGGCGCGGATAATTCACCCCTCCACTTT
CATSDSRLTGADNSPLHF
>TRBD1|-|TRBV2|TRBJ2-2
TGTGCCAGCAAGGAAGACAGGGGGTTCGCCGGGGAGCTGTTTTTT
CASKEDRGFAGELFF
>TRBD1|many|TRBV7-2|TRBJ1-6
TGTGCCAGCAGCTCCCCCCGGACAGGCTGGGGAGCCCTCCACTTT
CASSSPRTGWGALHF
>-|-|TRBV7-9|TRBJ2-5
TGTGCCAGCAGCTCTGACGGAGCAACCCAGTACTTC
CASSSDGATQYF
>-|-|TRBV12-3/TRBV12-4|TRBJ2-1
TGTGCCAGCAGGACCAATTACAGGAAATCCTACAATGAGCAGTTCTTC
CASRTNYRKSYNEQFF
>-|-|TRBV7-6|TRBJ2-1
TGTGCTAGCAGCTTAAGTGATACCTCCTACAATGAGCAGTTCTTC
CASSLSDTSYNEQFF
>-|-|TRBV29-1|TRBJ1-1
TGCAGCGTTGTTTCTACAGAAGCTTTCTTT
CSVVSTEAFF
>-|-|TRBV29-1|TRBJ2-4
TGCAGCGTCTATGGGCCGGGCGGCAAAAACATTCAGTACTTC
CSVYGPGGKNIQYF
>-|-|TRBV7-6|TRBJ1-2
TGTGCCAGCAGCTTAGGGTCATCCGCTAACTATGGCTACACCTTC
CASSLGSSANYGYTF
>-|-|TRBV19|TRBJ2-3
TGTGCCAGTAGTCATCCGGGGAGATCAGATACGCAGTATTTT
CASSHPGRSDTQYF
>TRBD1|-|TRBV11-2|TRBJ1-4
TGTGCCAGCAGCGACAGGGATCTAACACTGTTTTTT
CASSDRDLTLFF
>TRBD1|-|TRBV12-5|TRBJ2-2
TGTGCTAGTGGTCCCACCTGGACAGGGTTGCCCGGGGAGCTGTTTTTT
CASGPTWTGLPGELFF
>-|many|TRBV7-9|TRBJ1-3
TGTGCCAGCAGCTTAGCCCGGGACTCTGGAAACACCATATATTTT
CASSLARDSGNTIYF
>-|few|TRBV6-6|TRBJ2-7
TGTGCCAGCAGTTACGGTGGGGCCGAGCAGTACTTC
CASSYGGAEQYF
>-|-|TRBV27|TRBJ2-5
TGTGCCAGCAGGCCCGCCGGGTCTCAAGAGACCCAGTACTTC
CASRPAGSQETQYF
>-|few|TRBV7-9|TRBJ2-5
TGTGCCAGCAGCTTAGTAAGGGCCTCACAGGGACGGGCCCAGTACTTC
CASSLVRASQGRAQYF
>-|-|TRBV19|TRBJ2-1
TGTGCCAGTAACCCAGGTCACAATGAGCAGTTCTTC
CASNPGHNEQFF
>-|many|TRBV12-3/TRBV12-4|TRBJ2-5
TGTGCCAGCAGACTCCTGGGGGGCGGAGGGGAGACCCAGTACTTC
CASRLLGGGGETQYF
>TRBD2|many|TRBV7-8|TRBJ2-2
TGTGCCAGCAGCGTTGATAGCGGGACGAACACCGGGGAGCTGTTTTTT
CASSVDSGTNTGELFF
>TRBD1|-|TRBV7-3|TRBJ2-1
TGTGCCAGCAGCGGGGACAGGGTGTACAATGAGCAGTTCTTC
CASSGDRVYNEQFF
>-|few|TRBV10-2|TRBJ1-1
TGCGCCAGCAGGGACAGCAGCACTGAAGCTTTCTTT
CASRDSSTEAFF
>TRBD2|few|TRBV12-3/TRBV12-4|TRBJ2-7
TGTGCCAGCAGTTGGGGACTAGCGGGGGTCAGTCCCTACGAGCAGTACTTC
CASSWGLAGVSPYEQYF
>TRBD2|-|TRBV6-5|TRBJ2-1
TGTGCCAGCAGTTTATCAGCGGGGGGCCCCTCCTCCTACAATGAGCAGTTCTTC
CASSLSAGGPSSYNEQFF
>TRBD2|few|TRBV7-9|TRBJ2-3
TGTGCCAGCAGCTATATAGCGGGGGACCTCACAGATACGCAGTATTTT
CASSYIAGDLTDTQYF
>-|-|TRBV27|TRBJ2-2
TGTGCCACGAAACAGCACACCGGGGAGCTGTTTTTT
CATKQHTGELFF
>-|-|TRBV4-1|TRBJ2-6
TGCGCCAGCAGCCAAGTTGGTCCGGTCCTTGGGGCCAACGTCCTGACTTTC
CASSQVGPVLGANVLTF
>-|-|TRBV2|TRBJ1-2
TGTGCCAGCATTGTAGGGGTGTATGGCTACACCTTC
CASIVGVYGYTF
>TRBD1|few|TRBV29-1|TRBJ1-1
TGCAGCGTCCAGAAAACAGGGGCTGGGAACACTGAAGCTTTCTTT
CSVQKTGAGNTEAFF
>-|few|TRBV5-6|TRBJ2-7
TGTGCCAGCAGCTTGGAAGGGGTCCTGGCGAACTACGAGCAGTACTTC
CASSLEGVLANYEQYF
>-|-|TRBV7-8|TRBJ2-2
TGTGCCAGCAGCTTAGACAGCCTGTTCATCGACACCGGTGAGCTGTTTTTT
CASSLDSLFIDTGELFF
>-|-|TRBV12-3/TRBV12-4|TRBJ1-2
TGTGCCAGCAGTTTAGCGGTCCTTGGGAAAGGCTACACCTTC
CASSLAVLGKGYTF
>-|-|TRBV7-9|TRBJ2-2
TGTGCCAGCAGCAGGACAACCGGCGGGGAGCTGTTTTTT
CASSRTTGGELFF
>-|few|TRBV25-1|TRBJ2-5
TGTGCCAGCGAGGGCGTCCGGGACACGGAGACCCAGTACTTC
CASEGVRDTETQYF
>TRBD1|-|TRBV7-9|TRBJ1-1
TGTGCCAGCAGCTTAGGACTTAGACAGGGGGACACTGAAGCTTTCTTT
CASSLGLRQGDTEAFF
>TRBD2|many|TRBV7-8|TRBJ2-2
TGTGCCAGCAGTCACGGGGGGACCGGGGAGCTGTTTTTT
CASSHGGTGELFF
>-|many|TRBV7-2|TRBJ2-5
TGTGCCAGCAGCTTAGAGGACTCCCAAGAGACCCAGTACTTC
CASSLEDSQETQYF
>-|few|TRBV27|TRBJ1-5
TGTGCCAGCAGCCTCCGGGGCTGGCCCCAGCATTTT
CASSLRGWPQHF
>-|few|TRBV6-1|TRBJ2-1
TGTGCCAGCGTGCTGGAGGGCAGGGGCTTTCCACAAACGTACAATGAGCAGTTCTTC
CASVLEGRGFPQTYNEQFF
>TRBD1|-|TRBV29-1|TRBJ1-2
TGCAGCGTTGTGGCAGGGGGCGTCTATGGCTACACCTTC
CSVVAGGVYGYTF
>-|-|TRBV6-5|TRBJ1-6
TGTGCCAGCAGTTACTCCGCGAGCTGGGGACGCTCCTATAATTCACCCCTCCACTTT
CASSYSASWGRSYNSPLHF
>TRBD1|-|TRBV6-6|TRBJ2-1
TGTGCCAGCAGCCAAACCGGGACAGGTGGCAATGAGCAGTTCTTC
CASSQTGTGGNEQFF